The source of this TCR beta chain is a study of blood T cell repertoires in COVID-19. Participants spanned ages about 18 to 100 years and resided in roughly 22 US areas. The CDR3 sequence is 15 residues long. Germline V gives CDR1 SGHRS, CDR2 YFSETQ. The J segment lost 4 bases and the V segment lost 0 bases, leaving 6 bases of the junction unmatched. Clones were sequenced by immunoSEQ multiplex PCR, and TCRdb holds only the in-frame ones, with some missing. The table has around 250,000 clones, 90% to 95% seen once. The chain links TRBV5-1 to TRBJ2-7; TRBD1 matches 8 bases. Sequenced sample: PBMCs or T cells enriched from blood (not recorded which). This TCR was sampled from a human donor in a cohort exposed to, infected with or recovered from COVID-19 (not recorded which). The donor label of this sample is uncertain. The CDR3, as DNA: TGCGCCAGCAGCTTGGAGGGGCAGGGGGCATACGAGCAGTACTTC. Amino acid sequence: CASSLEGQGAYEQYF.